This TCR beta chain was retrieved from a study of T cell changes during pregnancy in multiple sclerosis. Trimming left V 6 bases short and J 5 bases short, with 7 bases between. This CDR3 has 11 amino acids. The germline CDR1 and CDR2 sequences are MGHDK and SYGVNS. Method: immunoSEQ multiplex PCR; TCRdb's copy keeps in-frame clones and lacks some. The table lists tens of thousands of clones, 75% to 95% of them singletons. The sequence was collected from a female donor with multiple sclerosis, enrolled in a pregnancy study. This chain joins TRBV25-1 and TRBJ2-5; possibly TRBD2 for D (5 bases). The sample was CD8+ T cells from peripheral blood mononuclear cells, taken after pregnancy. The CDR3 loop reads CASSPGETQYF. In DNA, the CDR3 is TGTGCCAGCAGCCCGGGGGAGACCCAGTACTTC.